This TCR beta chain was recovered during a study of cytomegalovirus exposure and HLA in healthy donors (dated by TCRdb to the late 2010s). The study in broad terms: According to a later analysis, one platform produced both the roughly 120 validation repertoires and the 700 or so repertoires of the first cohort. The study aimed to test whether signatures of past pathogen exposure could be identified by cataloging public T cell receptors. Along with the approximately 670-subject first cohort, a separate validation cohort of over 90 different subjects was used. To predict cytomegalovirus infection status, the study combined high-throughput TCR immunosequencing, statistical association of individual TCRs with disease status, and machine learning. What the study reported, not specific to this receptor: The classifier was reported to diagnose cytomegalovirus status with high specificity and sensitivity in both the original and validation cohorts. In a later analysis, TCRs clustered in the first cohort were found to also tend to co-occur in the approximately 120 validation repertoires, with 85% to 95% of cluster scores above 0. A few of the identified cytomegalovirus-associated TCR beta chains were confirmed in vitro to be specific for cytomegalovirus antigens. Most TCR sequences were seen in very few donors, while some public TCRs were found in many individuals. It was suggested by the authors that the approach could potentially be generalized to other disease states and immunological phenotypes. The validation cohort had no HLA typing available for a later analysis, so co-occurrence within that cohort was assessed over all 120 repertoires. The study gave a list of about 170 TCR beta chains associated with cytomegalovirus.

The donors belonged to the validation cohort of over a hundred subjects, which was separate from the roughly 670-subject first cohort. With respect to this clone: Its antigen has not been determined. Base qualities were left out, and no much larger clone turns up one base away.

The V and J ends are trimmed by 4 bases and 8 bases, leaving 16 bases between them. CDR1 and CDR2, per the germline V gene, are SGDLS and YYNGEE. Including cysteine and phenylalanine, the CDR3 has 14 amino acids. Just CDR3 DNA is preserved here, 42 bases in frame from base 1. Receptor amplification or capture employed the immunoSEQ multiplex PCR assay. As for the authors' bioinformatics: To diagnose cytomegalovirus status from the catalog of TCR beta chain sequences, a statistical classification framework was built. Sourced from immuneACCESS, this table was stored by TCRdb with only in-frame sequences that have V and J called. A share of the clones is absent; for the studies checked, an unresolved V gene accounts for under half, and the remainder has no known explanation. V and J calls and clone size follow that table, whereas D and trimming were derived from the DNA. This sample lists fewer than 350,000 clones; 85% to 90% were detected once. Together, the top ten hold 0.92% of the sample.

Sequenced input: PBMCs. Recombination joined TRBV9 with TRBJ2-1; perhaps TRBD1 is the D gene, with 6 bases matching. This clonotype originated in a woman younger than 35 in good health and CMV-seronegative. The CDR3 amino acid sequence is: CASSPFLTGHEQFF. The DNA reads as follows: TGTGCCAGCAGCCCTTTTCTTACAGGGCATGAGCAGTTCTTC. The full variable domain, completed from the reference TRBV9 and TRBJ2-1 proteins outside the CDR3, reads DSGVTQTPKHLITATGQRVTLRCSPRSGDLSVYWYQQSLDQGLQFLIQYYNGEERAKGNILERFSAQQFPDLHSELNLSSLELGDSALYFCASSPFLTGHEQFFGPGTRLTVL.